The sequence of this T cell receptor beta chain was determined in a study of blood T cells in healthy people across ages. Study-level points and caveats: When set beside aged donors, long-lived donors presented more naive CD4+ cells and higher diversity. TCR beta diversity was tightly associated with the proportion of naive T cells. It was not known whether donors were CMV positive (a possible confounder of expanded clonotype changes).

Primers used in a second PCR of about 7 to 12 cycles were a sample-barcoded 5' primer and a J-beta primer mix. Any given sample supplied a minimum of 2.5 million CDR3-containing paired-end reads. TCRdb passed the 5' RACE reads through MiXCR, listing each CDR3 protein once. The repertoire holds 650,000 to 700,000 distinct CDR3 sequences, with over 40% as singletons. This CDR3 spans 12 amino acids. Trimming left V 2 bases short and J 5 bases short, with 4 bases between. Germline assignment: CDR1 SGHVS and CDR2 FNYEAQ. Points on this clonotype: Its specificity is not known.

The sequence was obtained from an elderly woman in good health. This chain uses TRBV7-6 with TRBJ1-5; D remains ambiguous. The sample was blood. The CDR3 nucleotides are TGTGCCAGCAGCTTAATAGATCAGCCCCAGCATTTT. It yields the protein CASSLIDQPQHF.